This TCR beta chain was retrieved from a study of blood T cell repertoires in COVID-19. Study-wide background: Material from acute and convalescent COVID-19 was sourced from the United States, Italy and Spain. PBMCs, B-cell-depleted T cells, or T cells were the source of the cDNA or gDNA that made up the material.

This CDR3 contains 13 residues. Unmatched junction bases numbered 6, after V lost 8 bases and J lost 4 bases. Germline V lookup: CDR1 SGHTA, CDR2 FQGNSA. In the original processing: Reference gene primer amplification in the assay estimated nucleated cell counts. Clones were sequenced by immunoSEQ multiplex PCR, and TCRdb holds only the in-frame ones, with some missing. V, J and clone size derive from that table, while D and trimming were established from the DNA sequence. Altogether roughly 150,000 clones are present, just under 90% being singletons, with the ten largest covering 11%. The V call is TRBV7-2, the J call TRBJ1-1; 8 bases are shared with TRBD1. The sample consisted of peripheral blood. This TCR was sampled from an elderly woman with acute or convalescent COVID-19. CDR3 coding DNA: TGTGCCAGCGGCGGACAGGGTCCCACTGAAGCTTTCTTT. Its translation: CASGGQGPTEAFF.